These 26 T cell receptor beta chains originate from one sample sequenced in a study of T cells in Graves' hyperthyroidism and ophthalmopathy (dated 2019 in TCRdb). The library was obtained by multiplex PCR. TCRdb lists the instrument as Illumina HiSeq 2000. The TCR beta CDR3 regions were amplified from RNA transcripts. The TCR CDR3 was subjected to a first round of RT-PCR using the HTBI primer set and the Qiagen OneStep RT-PCR kit. TCRdb's own reprocessing of the public reads used fastp at Q25 and MiXCR and kept productive beta chains. Records with the same CDR3 protein are collapsed into one entry carrying the most frequent genes and DNA. Recorded for this sample are nearly 600,000 distinct CDR3 sequences; more than 13% of them occurred a single time. The ten biggest clones cover approximately 6.4% of the sample. The sequenced material came from blood. These receptors were taken from a woman between 18 and 29 years old with Graves' ophthalmopathy.

This clonotype turned up a few times. The chain couples TRBV30 to TRBJ1-2, with 10 bases aligning to TRBD1. Trimming cost V 7 bases and J 0 bases; bases outside gene matches: 14. The CDR3 length is 17 residues. CDR1 is GTSNPN, CDR2 SVGIG, per germline (reference sequence). CDR3 coding DNA: TGTGCCTCCCCCCGGGGGACAGGGGCGCAAGCTAACTATGGCTACACCTTC. Protein sequence: CASPRGTGAQANYGYTF.

This clonotype has ten or more counts. The chain links TRBV7-2 to TRBJ1-5; 7 bases are shared with TRBD1. The V gene end was trimmed by 3 bases and the J gene end by 3 bases; junction bases not matched to a gene: 8. The germline CDR1 and CDR2 sequences are SGHTA and FQGNSA. The CDR3 extends over 16 amino acids. CDR3 protein: CASSFGQTGDNQPQHF. CDR3 DNA sequence: TGTGCCAGCAGCTTTGGACAAACAGGGGACAATCAGCCCCAGCATTTT.

V usage is TRBV29-1 and J usage is TRBJ2-5; 9 positions match TRBD2. Losses at the gene ends were 3 bases for V and 1 base for J; bases not matched to a gene: 9. The CDR3 is 16 residues long. The germline CDR1 and CDR2 sequences are SQVTM and ANQGSEA. CDR3: CSVDSALAGAQETQYF. CDR3 DNA sequence: TGCAGCGTTGACAGCGCGTTAGCGGGAGCCCAAGAGACCCAGTACTTC.

The genes are TRBV6-2 or TRBV6-3 and TRBJ2-5, with D hard to call. Trimming removed 2 bases at V and 3 bases at J, with 10 bases between. CDR3 size: 14 residues. Germline V gene data show CDR1 as MNHEY and CDR2 as SVGEGT. CDR3 coding DNA: TGTGCCAGCAGTTACAGTTCGGCGAAAGAGACCCAGTACTTC. This gives the protein CASSYSSAKETQYF.

The chain links TRBV18 to TRBJ2-1, with TRBD2 matching over 9 bases. Germline V gene data show CDR1 as KGHSH and CDR2 as LQKENI. This CDR3 spans 16 amino acids. V trimming: 0 bases; J trimming: 9 bases; junction bases outside the gene matches: 9. Here the CDR3 DNA reads TGTGCCAGCTCACCACCGGGCCGGGGACTAGCTCTTGAGCAGTTCTTC. It is translated as CASSPPGRGLALEQFF.

This clonotype was seen repeatedly, ten times or more. The genes are TRBV12-3 or TRBV12-4 and TRBJ1-6, with no clear D. Trimming removed 4 bases from V and 13 bases from J, with 20 bases in between. This CDR3 has 15 amino acids. CDR3 DNA: TGTGCCAGCAGTTCCCACCGGGCCGAATTCCGGCCCCTCCACTTT. Its protein is CASSSHRAEFRPLHF.

This chain joins TRBV9 and TRBJ2-7, with TRBD1 matching 7 bases. CDR1 is SGDLS and CDR2 is YYNGEE in the germline V gene. Unmatched junction bases numbered 7, after V lost 3 bases and J lost 4 bases. This CDR3 comprises 14 residues. CDR3 sequence reads: CASSARQGLYEQYF. The CDR3 DNA reads as TGTGCCAGCAGCGCAAGACAGGGCCTATACGAGCAGTACTTC.

This clonotype appeared many times. The chain has TRBV3-1 and TRBJ2-5; D unresolved. The V end was cut by 1 base, the J end by 1 base, with 10 bases between. Germline V gene sequence: CDR1 LGHDT, CDR2 YNNKEL (reference sequence). The CDR3 runs 15 residues. The CDR3 reads CASSQGRLIQETQYF. CDR3 sequence (DNA): TGTGCCAGCAGCCAAGGACGCTTGATCCAAGAGACCCAGTACTTC.

This clonotype was seen many times. In nucleotides, the CDR3 is TGTGCCAGCAGGGTGGGACAGAACCAAGAGACCCAGTACTTC. It codes for CASRVGQNQETQYF. The J gene is TRBJ2-5, the V gene TRBV6-1, with 7 nucleotides matching TRBD1. The CDR3 sequence is 14 residues long. V gave up 6 bases and J gave up 0 bases; unmatched junction bases: 4. CDR1 is MNHNS, CDR2 SASEGT, per germline.

The J gene is TRBJ2-1, the V gene TRBV27; possibly TRBD1 for D (5 bases). Germline V gene sequence: CDR1 MNHEY, CDR2 SMNVEV (reference sequence). The CDR3 runs to 14 residues. Trimming left V 0 bases short and J 3 bases short, with 6 bases between. The DNA of the CDR3 is TGTGCCAGCAGTTTATCTACAGGCTACAATGAGCAGTTCTTC. This gives the protein CASSLSTGYNEQFF.

This clonotype was detected a few times. The chain recombines TRBV18 with TRBJ1-4; no reliable D call. The CDR3 is 16 residues long. Germline V CDR1 and CDR2: KGHSH, LQKENI. V lost 0 bases and J 6 bases, leaving 14 bases between the germline ends. CDR3 in amino acids: CASSPPGNLIYEKLFF. As DNA, the CDR3 is TGTGCCAGCTCACCACCGGGCAATCTGATCTATGAAAAACTGTTTTTT.

The sample holds a few counts of this clonotype. The chain links TRBV6-2 or TRBV6-3 to TRBJ2-1; TRBD2 might be the D (7 bases). The V gene's germline CDR1 is MNHEY and CDR2 SVGEGT. This CDR3 is built from 15 residues. V lost 5 bases to trimming and J lost 5 bases, with 16 bases between them. CDR3 region: CASSPRGGGNNEQFF. The CDR3 region has the DNA TGTGCCAGCAGTCCTAGGGGGGGGGGTAACAATGAGCAGTTCTTC.

There are a few counts of this clonotype. A much more abundant neighbour one base away suggests this may be a read error. The CDR3 is CASSSWTTYNEQSF. The CDR3 DNA follows: TGTGCCAGCAGCTCTTGGACAACCTACAATGAGCAGTCCTTC. The genes are TRBV11-2 and TRBJ2-1; D possibly corresponds to TRBD1 (5 bases). The germline gives CDR1 SGHAT, CDR2 FQNNGV. The CDR3 spans 14 residues.

This clonotype was seen ten or more times. The chain recombines TRBV7-2 with TRBJ2-1; 11 bases agree with TRBD2. J gave up 1 base and V 5 bases, and 13 bases lay outside the gene matches. Germline CDR1 reads SGHTA; CDR2 reads FQGNSA. The CDR3 extends over 19 amino acids. This CDR3 is CASSQSLGLAGRSYNEQFF. The CDR3 nucleotides read TGTGCCAGCAGCCAATCACTCGGACTAGCGGGTCGATCCTACAATGAGCAGTTCTTC.

The chain carries TRBV30 and TRBJ2-4; TRBD1 might be the D (6 bases). The V end lost 3 bases, the J end lost 10 bases, and 13 bases lay between the germline ends. The CDR3 loop spans 12 amino acids. Germline CDR1 is GTSNPN and CDR2 is SVGIG (reference sequence). CDR3: CAWSPDRRIQYF. CDR3 sequence (DNA): TGTGCCTGGAGCCCAGACAGGCGGATTCAGTACTTC.

This clonotype was detected many times. The chain links TRBV11-2 to TRBJ1-6, with D perhaps TRBD1 (6 bases). CDR1 and CDR2 from the germline V gene are SGHAT and FQNNGV. This CDR3 comprises 13 residues. V lost 5 bases to trimming and J lost 8 bases, with 10 bases between them. For the CDR3, the DNA is TGTGCCAGCAGCCGGGACACGGATTCACCCCTCCACTTT. It translates to CASSRDTDSPLHF.

There are a few counts of this clonotype. The J gene is TRBJ1-6, the V gene TRBV27; maybe TRBD1 (6 bases). Germline CDR1 and CDR2: MNHEY and SMNVEV (reference sequence). The CDR3 totals 14 residues. The ends were cut back, 2 bases at V and 10 bases at J, with 12 bases in the middle. Here the CDR3 reads CASSLGQGISPLHF. The CDR3 nucleotides read TGTGCCAGCAGTTTAGGGCAGGGGATCTCACCCCTCCACTTT.

This clonotype has a count of ten or more. The gene calls are TRBV27 and TRBJ1-1; 7 bases are shared with TRBD1. The CDR3 totals 15 residues. Germline V gene data show CDR1 as MNHEY and CDR2 as SMNVEV (reference sequence). V was clipped by 7 bases and J by 1 base; unmatched bases: 9. The CDR3 here is CASNPQGWRNTEAFF. In nucleotides, the CDR3 is TGTGCCAGCAACCCACAGGGGTGGAGGAACACTGAAGCTTTCTTT.

The count of this clonotype is one. Being one base from a much bigger clone, this may be a read error. The genes are TRBV5-6 and TRBJ1-3; D not resolved. This CDR3 has 15 residues. The germline gives CDR1 SGHDT, CDR2 YYEEEE. Trimming took off 1 base at V and 0 bases at J, with 8 bases between the two ends. CDR3 in amino acids: CASSLTSSSGNTIYF. CDR3 in DNA: TGTGCCAGCAGCTTGACCAGCAGCTCTGGAAACACCATATATTTT.

The sample holds many counts of this clonotype. This chain links TRBV6-1 with TRBJ1-1; D gene uncertain. With 5 bases removed from V and 2 bases from J, the gap between germline ends came to 12 bases. Per the germline V gene, CDR1 is MNHNS and CDR2 is SASEGT. The CDR3 extends over 14 amino acids. The CDR3 sequence is CASSTGILNTEAFF. The DNA of the CDR3 is TGTGCCAGCAGTACCGGGATCCTAAACACTGAAGCTTTCTTT.

V gene TRBV11-2 combines with J gene TRBJ2-5; D remains unclear. The CDR3 runs 12 residues. Germline CDR1 and CDR2: SGHAT and FQNNGV. DNA for the CDR3: TGTGTCAGAGGCAGACGTTCAGAGACCCAGTACTTC. Its translation is CVRGRRSETQYF.

This clonotype was recorded many times. This chain links TRBV7-9 with TRBJ2-1, with 9 nucleotides matching TRBD1. J was trimmed by 7 bases and V by 5 bases; bases with no gene match: 9. Germline V gene lookup returns CDR1 SEHNR and CDR2 FQNEAQ (reference sequence). This CDR3 has 15 residues. As DNA, the CDR3 is TGTGCCAGCAGCCCGAGGACAGGGGAGAGGAATGAGCAGTTCTTC. It translates to CASSPRTGERNEQFF. The full variable domain, completed using reference TRBV7-9 and TRBJ2-1, is DTGVSQNPRHKITKRGQNVTFRCDPISEHNRLYWYRQTLGQGPEFLTYFQNEAQLEKSRLLSDRFSAERPKGSFSTLEIQRTEQGDSAMYLCASSPRTGERNEQFFGPGTRLTVL.

The table lists this clonotype with many counts. The rearrangement joins TRBV20-1 to TRBJ2-1; D possibly corresponds to TRBD2 (6 bases). Germline loops: CDR1 DFQATT, CDR2 SNEGSKA (reference sequence). V was trimmed by 5 bases and J by 0 bases, leaving 14 bases between them. The CDR3 is made up of 15 amino acids. As DNA, the CDR3 is TGCAGTGCTCCTAATAGCGGAGGCTCCTACAATGAGCAGTTCTTC. Its translation is CSAPNSGGSYNEQFF.

This chain connects TRBV10-3 to TRBJ2-1; 16 bases agree with TRBD2. The junction had 7 bases not matched to a gene; V was cut back by 6 bases and J by 8 bases. From germline, CDR1 is ENHRY and CDR2 SYGVKD. CDR3 size: 16 residues. CDR3 sequence: CAIRSGLAGGLDEQFF. In nucleotides, the CDR3 is TGTGCCATCAGGTCGGGACTAGCGGGAGGGTTGGATGAGCAGTTCTTC.

This clonotype has a handful of counts. V is TRBV9 and J is TRBJ2-7, with 10 bases identical to TRBD1. Looked up from germline, CDR1 is SGDLS and CDR2 is YYNGEE. V shed 3 bases, J shed 6 bases, and the junction held 6 bases outside the gene matches. The CDR3 spans 14 residues. CDR3 sequence (DNA): TGTGCCAGCAGCGAGGGGACAGGGGAGAGCGAGCAGTACTTC. This gives the protein CASSEGTGESEQYF.

This clonotype was picked up many times. The V gene is TRBV30, the J gene TRBJ2-1, with 10 bases lining up with TRBD2. The CDR3 is 16 amino acids. The V gene's germline CDR1 is GTSNPN and CDR2 SVGIG (reference sequence). The junction had 6 bases not matched to a gene; V was cut back by 2 bases and J by 2 bases. CDR3: CAWSLSGRAPYNEQFF. CDR3 DNA sequence: TGTGCCTGGAGTTTAAGCGGGAGGGCCCCCTACAATGAGCAGTTCTTC.